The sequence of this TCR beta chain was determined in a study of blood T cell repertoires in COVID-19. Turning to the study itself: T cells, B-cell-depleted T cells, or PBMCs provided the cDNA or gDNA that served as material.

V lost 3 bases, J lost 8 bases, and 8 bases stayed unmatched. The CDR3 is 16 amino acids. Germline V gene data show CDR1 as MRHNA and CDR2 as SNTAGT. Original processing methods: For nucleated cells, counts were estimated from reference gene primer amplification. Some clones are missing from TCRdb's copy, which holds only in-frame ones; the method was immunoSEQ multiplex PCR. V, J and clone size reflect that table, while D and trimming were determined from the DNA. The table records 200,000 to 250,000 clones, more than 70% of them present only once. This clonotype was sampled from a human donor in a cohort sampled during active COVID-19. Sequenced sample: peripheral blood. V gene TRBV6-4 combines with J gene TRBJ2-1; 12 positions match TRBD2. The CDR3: CASSEKTSGRPDEQFF. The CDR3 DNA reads TGTGCCAGCAGTGAAAAGACTAGCGGGAGACCAGATGAGCAGTTCTTC.